This T cell receptor (beta chain) was sequenced during a study of blood T cell repertoires in COVID-19. Looking at the study overall: T cells, B-cell-depleted T cells, or PBMCs supplied cDNA or gDNA.

Original processing methods: Reference gene primer amplification gave nucleated cell count estimates. The assay was immunoSEQ multiplex PCR, and TCRdb's table has in-frame clones only and misses some. Clone size and the V and J calls come from that table; the DNA yielded D and trimming. The sample lists 220,000 or so clones; around 83% were seen once. This TCR came from a woman of 80 years or more with COVID-19, enrolled during active disease. Sequenced: peripheral blood.

CDR3 residues: CASSSSTVRFEAFF. DNA for the CDR3: TGTGCCAGCAGCTCATCCACAGTGAGATTTGAAGCTTTCTTT. The V gene is TRBV7-9, the J gene TRBJ1-1; D gene unclear. This CDR3 is built from 14 residues. The V gene's germline CDR1 is SEHNR and CDR2 FQNEAQ (reference sequence). Trimming took off 4 bases at V and 7 bases at J, with 16 bases between the two ends.